This T cell receptor beta chain was observed in a study of blood T cells in healthy people across ages. Across the whole study: Template-switching capture recovered about one barcoded beta molecule per two T cells.

Study outcomes and limitations: Estimated diversity that came from one million T cells was considered an underestimate. Relative to aged donors, long-lived donors carried more naive CD4+ cells and displayed higher diversity.

Through a sample-barcoded 5' primer and a J-beta primer mix, a second PCR was run for about 7 to 12 cycles. Each cDNA molecule received a tag from a template-switch adaptor that had 12 random nucleotides. TCRdb independently ran MiXCR on the 5' RACE reads; one entry per CDR3 protein. The data show about 780,000 distinct CDR3 sequences, with about 47% seen just once and less than 20% held by the top ten. To note about this clonotype: No antigen is known for it.

The TCR was taken from an elderly man in good health. The sequenced material came from blood.

This CDR3 reads CASSRDGIAQETQYF. CDR3 coding DNA: TGCGCCAGCAGCCGGGACGGGATAGCACAAGAGACCCAGTACTTC. The rearrangement joins TRBV5-1 to TRBJ2-5; D tentatively fits TRBD1 or TRBD2 (5 bases each). Trimming cost V 4 bases and J 2 bases, with 15 bases left between them. The CDR3 has 15 amino acids. Germline CDR1 reads SGHRS; CDR2 reads YFSETQ. Looking up the rest from reference TRBV5-1 and TRBJ2-5 gives the full variable domain: KAGVTQTPRYLIKTRGQQVTLSCSPISGHRSVSWYQQTPGQGLQFLFEYFSETQRNKGNFPGRFSGRQFSNSRSEMNVSTLELGDSALYLCASSRDGIAQETQYFGPGTRLLVL.